Listed below are T cell receptor beta chains from one sample, sequenced in a study of control samples from healthy donors and cancer patients. Only in-frame clones appear in the TCRdb table, and some are missing; sequencing was by immunoSEQ multiplex PCR. Of 73,000 or so clones listed, more than 85% are singletons. The sample was blood. The receptor set was obtained from a woman aged 50 to 60 in good health. The CDR3 runs from the conserved cysteine through the conserved F or W. The order of the fields is CDR3 length, V gene, J gene, D gene, clone size, CDR3 protein. The D gene is left open where the match is weak. Only some rows state a clone size, as once, few, many or a class for expanded clones.

13	TRBV19	TRBJ2-2	TRBD2	NA	CASSYGRAGELFF
13	TRBV6-5	TRBJ2-7	NA	NA	CASSLPPSYEQYF
13	TRBV9	TRBJ1-2	NA	NA	CASSRDHLGGYTF
15	TRBV7-9	TRBJ2-1	TRBD2	NA	CASSLVRLAVNEQFF
14	TRBV3-1/TRBV3-2	TRBJ1-4	NA	NA	CASSPQGTNEKLFF
14	TRBV5-6	TRBJ1-3	NA	NA	CASSLQGSGNTIYF
13	TRBV2	TRBJ2-1	NA	NA	CASILAAQGEQFF
15	TRBV29-1	TRBJ2-5	TRBD2	NA	CSVDAALAGKETQYF
18	TRBV2	TRBJ2-3	NA	NA	CASSGIVRKGLSTDTQYF
14	TRBV7-2	TRBJ1-2	NA	NA	CASSLAYLNYGYTF
15	TRBV4-2	TRBJ2-2	NA	NA	CASSQDKGISGELFF
12	TRBV6-1	TRBJ1-2	NA	NA	CASSERREANTF
17	TRBV27	TRBJ2-3	NA	NA	CASSLSARGAGVDTQYF
14	TRBV30	TRBJ1-2	NA	NA	CAYNQGSLHYGYTF
12	TRBV28	TRBJ1-2	NA	few	CASASTGFGYTF
18	TRBV3-1/TRBV3-2	TRBJ2-1	NA	NA	CASSPYPLALGSYNEQFF
22	TRBV21-1	TRBJ2-1	NA	NA	CASRKGRDEGTSGRAALNEQFF
13	TRBV10-3	TRBJ1-1	NA	NA	CATTGGMNTEAFF
13	TRBV12-5	TRBJ1-2	NA	NA	CASGLARIYGYTF
12	TRBV19	TRBJ2-5	NA	NA	CASADGKETQYF
19	TRBV3-1/TRBV3-2	TRBJ1-1	NA	once	CASSQDKFRGSILNTEAFF
13	TRBV5-1	TRBJ2-1	NA	NA	CASSLGVVNEQFF
14	TRBV30	TRBJ2-7	TRBD2	NA	CAWVGLAGGDEQYF
14	TRBV5-6	TRBJ2-7	NA	NA	CASSLGTANNEQYF
19	TRBV18	TRBJ1-4	TRBD1	NA	CASSPSLQGMIATNEKLFF
14	TRBV30	TRBJ1-5	NA	NA	CAWSSLGGPQPQHF
13	TRBV7-9	TRBJ1-3	NA	NA	CASSLAQGNTIYF
15	TRBV27	TRBJ2-1	TRBD1	few	CASSRQGSSYNEQFF
14	TRBV24-1	TRBJ2-1	NA	NA	CATSDHVQGSRQFF
12	TRBV4-1	TRBJ1-4	NA	NA	CASSQVVEKLFF
15	TRBV6-5	TRBJ1-1	TRBD1	NA	CASFSGAGGNTEAFF
14	TRBV3-1/TRBV3-2	TRBJ1-5	NA	NA	CASSQGAGKEPQHF
14	TRBV5-1	TRBJ2-3	NA	NA	CASSYDGGTDTQYF
16	TRBV11-2	TRBJ2-3	NA	NA	CASSLVGRLALDTQYF
14	TRBV28	TRBJ1-1	TRBD1	NA	CASSTRGLNTEAFF
15	TRBV18	TRBJ1-3	NA	once	CASSRRDISGNTIYF
12	TRBV5-4	TRBJ1-2	TRBD1	once	CASSVDREDYTF
15	TRBV6-5	TRBJ1-2	NA	NA	CASKLDRRGNYGYTF
15	TRBV7-3	TRBJ2-3	TRBD1	few	CASSPGGAQSPTQYF
17	TRBV28	TRBJ1-5	NA	NA	CASSHAWGQPQLQPQHF
15	TRBV5-1	TRBJ2-1	NA	NA	CASKGGTPTYNEQFF
18	TRBV9	TRBJ2-5	TRBD2	NA	CASSAGLAGMFGVETQYF
13	TRBV12-3/TRBV12-4	TRBJ2-1	NA	once	CASSWLDGDEQFF
16	TRBV14	TRBJ1-1	TRBD1	once	CASSSLRTGPATEAFF
14	TRBV19	TRBJ1-5	NA	NA	CASSVTGWGQPQHF